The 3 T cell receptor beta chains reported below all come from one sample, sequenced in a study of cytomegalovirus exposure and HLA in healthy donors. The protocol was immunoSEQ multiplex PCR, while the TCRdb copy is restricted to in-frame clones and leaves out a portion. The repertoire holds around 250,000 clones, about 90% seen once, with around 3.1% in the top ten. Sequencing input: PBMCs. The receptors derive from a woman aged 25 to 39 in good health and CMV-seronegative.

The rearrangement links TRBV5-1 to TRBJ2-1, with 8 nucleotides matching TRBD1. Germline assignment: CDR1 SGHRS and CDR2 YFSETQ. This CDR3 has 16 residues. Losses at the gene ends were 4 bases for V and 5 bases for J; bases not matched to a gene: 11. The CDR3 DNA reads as TGCGCCAGCAGCACAGACAGGGGAGTTACCAACAATGAGCAGTTCTTC. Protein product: CASSTDRGVTNNEQFF.

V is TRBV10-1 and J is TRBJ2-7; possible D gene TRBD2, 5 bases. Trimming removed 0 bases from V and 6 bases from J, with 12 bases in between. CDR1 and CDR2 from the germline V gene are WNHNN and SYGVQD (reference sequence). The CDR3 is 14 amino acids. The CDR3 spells CASSESKARGEQYF. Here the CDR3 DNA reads TGCGCCAGCAGTGAGTCGAAGGCTCGGGGCGAGCAGTACTTC.

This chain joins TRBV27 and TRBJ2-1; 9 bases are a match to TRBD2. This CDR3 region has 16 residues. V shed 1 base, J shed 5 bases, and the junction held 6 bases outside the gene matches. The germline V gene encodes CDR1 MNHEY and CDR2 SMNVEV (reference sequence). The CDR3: CASSLFEAGGNNEQFF. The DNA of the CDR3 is TGTGCCAGCAGTTTATTTGAAGCGGGAGGCAACAATGAGCAGTTCTTC.